Listed here is a single T cell receptor (beta chain). Its antigen is currently unknown. This sample is drawn from a study of T cell responses to AZD1222 COVID-19 vaccine. Whole-study findings and limits: Spike-specific TCRs gained breadth and depth after people received two AZD1222 doses. Clonal diversity may have been underestimated in mostly white British donors. Seropositive AZD1222 recipients at baseline numbered only 5 to 7.

Here immunoSEQ multiplex PCR was the method, and the copy in TCRdb shows in-frame clones only, minus some. The table records 80,000 to 100,000 clones, 80% to 90% of them present only once. Per germline, CDR1 SGHVS and CDR2 FQNEAQ. Trimming stripped 1 base from V and 6 bases from J, with 13 bases between. CDR3 length: 15 amino acids. This TCR came from an adult in good health. This sample comprised peripheral blood, obtained on day 0 of AZD1222 vaccination. This chain uses TRBV7-8 with TRBJ2-1; D may match TRBD1 or TRBD2 (6 bases each). The CDR3 bases are TGTGCCAGCAGCTTAGGGAGGGGGGCTGGCAATGAGCAGTTCTTC. Its translation is CASSLGRGAGNEQFF.